These 30 T cell receptor beta chains were all obtained from the same sample, sequenced in a study of shared clonotypes between healthy human individuals. Naive CD8 cells lacked CD45RO, underwent positive selection for CCR7 and left out terminally differentiated effector memory CD45RA+ cells. Here immunoSEQ multiplex PCR was the method, and the copy in TCRdb shows in-frame clones only, minus some. Seen here are around 2,000,000 clones, approximately 95% observed once, and the top ten hold roughly 1.2%. Sequencing used naive CD8+ T cells sorted from blood. The origin of the receptors is a young man in good health.

V usage is TRBV6-4 and J usage is TRBJ2-2, with unresolved D. There are 13 residues in the CDR3. Germline-derived CDR1 and CDR2 are MRHNA and SNTAGT. Deletions cut 2 bases from V and 1 base from J, with 2 bases between. The CDR3 here is CASSDRNTGELFF. The CDR3 region has the DNA TGTGCCAGCAGTGACAGGAACACCGGGGAGCTGTTTTTT.

V gene TRBV5-4 combines with J gene TRBJ2-7; 8 bases line up with TRBD1. V dropped 4 bases and J dropped 4; count of bases not matched to a gene: 7. Germline V gene sequence: CDR1 SGHNT, CDR2 YYREEE (reference sequence). This CDR3 has 14 amino acids. The CDR3 region has the DNA TGTGCCAGCAGCCCGACAGGGGCTCGATACGAGCAGTACTTC. Its protein product is CASSPTGARYEQYF. The whole variable domain, filled in from reference TRBV5-4 and TRBJ2-7, reads ETGVTQSPTHLIKTRGQQVTLRCSSQSGHNTVSWYQQALGQGPQFIFQYYREEENGRGNFPPRFSGLQFPNYSSELNVNALELDDSALYLCASSPTGARYEQYFGPGTRLTVT.

The chain combines TRBV5-4 with TRBJ2-1; D remains ambiguous. The V end lost 0 bases, the J end lost 8 bases, and 9 bases lay between the germline ends. This CDR3 is 13 amino acids long. Germline assignment: CDR1 SGHNT and CDR2 YYREEE (reference sequence). The CDR3 bases are TGTGCCAGCAGCTTGGTCGAAGCTGATGAGCAGTTCTTC. Translated, it gives CASSLVEADEQFF.

This clone was seen a single time. The J gene is TRBJ1-2, the V gene TRBV29-1; 10 nucleotides match TRBD1. This CDR3 is built from 13 residues. After removal of 7 bases from V and 2 bases from J, the junction contained 4 bases not matched to a gene. CDR1 and CDR2 (germline): SQVTM, ANQGSEA. CDR3 nucleotides: TGCAGCGCCGGACAGGGGGGGAACTATGGCTACACCTTC. This translates into CSAGQGGNYGYTF.

This sequence joins TRBV11-2 and TRBJ2-3; D unresolved. The CDR3 loop spans 12 amino acids. Trimming cost V 4 bases and J 9 bases, with 11 bases left between them. Germline CDR1 is SGHAT and CDR2 is FQNNGV. For the CDR3, the DNA is TGTGCCAGCAGCTCCCCAATGGACACGCAGTATTTT. Residues: CASSSPMDTQYF.

The V gene is TRBV4-3, the J gene TRBJ1-1, with no clear D. V lost 0 bases and J lost 1, with 12 bases in between. From germline, CDR1 is LGHNA and CDR2 YSLEER. This CDR3 spans 16 amino acids. The CDR3 region has the DNA TGCGCCAGCAGCCAAGATAGTTCAGGTCGGAACACTGAAGCTTTCTTT. This translates into CASSQDSSGRNTEAFF.

The chain employs TRBV4-3 and TRBJ2-7, with D perhaps matching TRBD1 (5 bases). The CDR3 runs 15 residues. Trimming removed 1 base at V and 1 base at J, with 11 bases between. Germline V gene sequence: CDR1 LGHNA, CDR2 YSLEER. CDR3 region: CASSQGQSISYEQYF. CDR3 nucleotide sequence: TGCGCCAGCAGCCAAGGACAGTCCATTTCCTACGAGCAGTACTTC.

The chain joins TRBV19 to TRBJ1-5; D gene uncertain. V was pared by 3 bases and J by 0 bases, with 9 bases between. The CDR3 is 15 residues long. CDR1 and CDR2 from the germline V gene are LNHDA and SQIVND (reference sequence). The CDR3 protein is CASSIWTGSNQPQHF. Here the CDR3 DNA reads TGTGCCAGTAGTATTTGGACGGGTAGCAATCAGCCCCAGCATTTT.

This sequence joins TRBV7-2 and TRBJ2-7; D call uncertain. CDR1 SGHTA and CDR2 FQGNSA come from the germline V gene. The germline V and J ends were trimmed by 6 bases and 0 bases, with 6 bases remaining between them. The CDR3 runs to 12 residues. Here the CDR3 reads CASSVSSYEQYF. For the CDR3, the DNA is TGTGCCAGCAGTGTGAGCTCCTACGAGCAGTACTTC.

The chain couples TRBV28 to TRBJ2-7; D tentatively fits TRBD1 or TRBD2 (6 bases each). CDR1 is MDHEN, CDR2 SYDVKM, per germline. Trimming took off 8 bases at V and 3 bases at J, with 17 bases between the two ends. This CDR3 contains 14 residues. CDR3 DNA: TGTGCCAGCCCCCCTCGTGAGGGGGGCTACGAGCAGTACTTC. It codes for CASPPREGGYEQYF.

With respect to this clone: This specimen includes other DNA sequences encoding the same CDR3. The chain combines TRBV19 with TRBJ2-7, with D perhaps matching TRBD1 or TRBD2 (6 bases each). Germline-derived CDR1 and CDR2 are LNHDA and SQIVND (reference sequence). The CDR3 contains 12 residues. Trimming shortened V by 3 bases and J by 7 bases, and 10 bases separated the two germline ends. The CDR3 bases are TGTGCCAGTAGTATTGGAGGGGGGGAGCAGTACTTC. This codes for CASSIGGGEQYF. The entire variable domain, with the rest obtained from reference TRBV19 and TRBJ2-7, is as follows: DGGITQSPKYLFRKEGQNVTLSCEQNLNHDAMYWYRQDPGQGLRLIYYSQIVNDFQKGDIAEGYSVSREKKESFPLTVTSAQKNPTAFYLCASSIGGGEQYFGPGTRLTVT.

This chain uses TRBV21-1 with TRBJ1-1. TRBV21-1 constitutes a pseudogene. The CDR3 is 13 residues long. The CDR3 nucleotides read TGTGCCAGCAGCCGCGCCGGGACCGTGAAAATCTTCTTT. Translation gives CASSRAGTVKIFF.

The chain has TRBV27 and TRBJ1-2, with D uncertain. V lost 0 bases to trimming and J lost 3 bases, with 14 bases between them. Germline values: CDR1 MNHEY, CDR2 SMNVEV (reference sequence). This CDR3 has 16 amino acids. The CDR3 DNA reads as TGTGCCAGCAGTTTATCGGTGGGTGAAAACCACTATGGCTACACCTTC. It encodes CASSLSVGENHYGYTF.

V and J are TRBV10-2 and TRBJ1-2; D gene unclear. Germline-derived CDR1 and CDR2 are WSHSY and SAAADI. V lost 0 bases, J lost 5 bases, and 13 bases lay in between. This CDR3 spans 15 amino acids. CDR3 residues: CASSESVSGSYGYTF. DNA for the CDR3: TGCGCCAGCAGTGAGTCGGTCAGCGGATCGTATGGCTACACCTTC.

Only one count was recorded for this clone. The rearrangement links TRBV5-6 to TRBJ2-7; D is undetermined. V was cut by 4 bases and J by 3 bases, with 11 bases left in between. This CDR3 comprises 13 residues. Germline CDR1 reads SGHDT; CDR2 reads YYEEEE. The CDR3 region has the DNA TGTGCCAGCAGCCCGGGTGAACACTACGAGCAGTACTTC. It specifies CASSPGEHYEQYF.

This chain uses TRBV6-1 with TRBJ2-5; D might be TRBD2 (5 bases). V lost 6 bases to trimming and J lost 5 bases, with 13 bases between them. The CDR3 length is 13 residues. Germline-derived CDR1 and CDR2 are MNHNS and SASEGT. CDR3 amino acids: CASRDLREETQYF. For the CDR3, the DNA is TGTGCCAGCAGGGATTTGAGGGAGGAGACCCAGTACTTC.

This chain connects TRBV5-1 to TRBJ1-1; D call uncertain. From germline, CDR1 is SGHRS and CDR2 YFSETQ. CDR3 size: 15 residues. Trimming took 0 bases from V and 4 from J, leaving 13 bases between them. This chain's CDR3 is CASSLVVGSSTEAFF. CDR3 DNA: TGCGCCAGCAGCTTGGTAGTGGGATCAAGCACTGAAGCTTTCTTT.

The count of this clone is one. This chain joins TRBV5-6 and TRBJ2-7, with 8 bases fitting TRBD2. This CDR3 is 16 amino acids long. Germline-derived CDR1 and CDR2 are SGHDT and YYEEEE. With 4 bases clipped from V and 3 bases from J, the junction kept 12 bases outside the gene matches. The CDR3 loop reads CASSNLPRGGGYEQYF. CDR3 bases: TGTGCCAGCAGCAATTTACCTCGGGGGGGCGGCTACGAGCAGTACTTC. The full variable domain, its missing parts supplied by reference TRBV5-6 and TRBJ2-7, is DAGVTQSPTHLIKTRGQQVTLRCSPKSGHDTVSWYQQALGQGPQFIFQYYEEEERQRGNFPDRFSGHQFPNYSSELNVNALLLGDSALYLCASSNLPRGGGYEQYFGPGTRLTVT.

The chain recombines TRBV29-1 with TRBJ1-2, with D unclear. The CDR3 extends over 14 amino acids. In germline, CDR1 is SQVTM, CDR2 ANQGSEA. Trimming removed 3 bases from V and 2 bases from J, with 13 bases in between. CDR3 sequence reads: CSVDEASLNYGYTF. CDR3 DNA: TGCAGCGTTGATGAAGCCTCGTTAAACTATGGCTACACCTTC.

Only one count was recorded for this clone. The sample holds other DNA sequences that translate to the same CDR3. J is TRBJ2-7 and V is TRBV28; D ambiguous. V dropped 4 bases and J dropped 0 bases, with 4 bases sitting between them. This CDR3 has 12 residues. Looked up from germline, CDR1 is MDHEN and CDR2 is SYDVKM. The CDR3 DNA reads as TGTGCCAGCAGTTCCCTCTCCTACGAGCAGTACTTC. Translation: CASSSLSYEQYF.

This chain connects TRBV6-5 to TRBJ1-1, with 11 bases lining up with TRBD1. V lost 2 bases to trimming and J lost 9 bases; unmatched junction nucleotides: 5. The CDR3 is 14 residues long. Germline V CDR1 and CDR2: MNHEY, SVGAGI. CDR3 DNA: TGTGCCAGCAGTTACGCCGGACAGGGGGCCCAAGCTTTCTTT. Translated: CASSYAGQGAQAFF.

This chain connects TRBV27 to TRBJ1-4; D might be TRBD1 (5 bases). The CDR3 spans 14 residues. V lost 8 bases and J 8 bases, leaving 18 bases between the germline ends. Germline CDR1 MNHEY, CDR2 SMNVEV (reference sequence). The chain's CDR3 is CASSSSIRGEKLFF. CDR3 bases: TGTGCCAGCTCCTCCTCCATCCGGGGCGAAAAACTGTTTTTT.

The chain carries TRBV9 and TRBJ2-7, with 10 bases identical to TRBD2. This CDR3 has 15 amino acids. J gave up 3 bases and V 3 bases, and 6 bases lay outside the gene matches. Germline CDR1 is SGDLS and CDR2 is YYNGEE. The CDR3 spells CASSEASGRHYEQYF. CDR3 bases: TGTGCCAGCAGCGAGGCTAGCGGGAGACACTACGAGCAGTACTTC. Based on the CDR3 plus reference TRBV9 and TRBJ2-7, the full variable domain is DSGVTQTPKHLITATGQRVTLRCSPRSGDLSVYWYQQSLDQGLQFLIQYYNGEERAKGNILERFSAQQFPDLHSELNLSSLELGDSALYFCASSEASGRHYEQYFGPGTRLTVT.

This clone was observed a single time. The chain joins TRBV11-2 to TRBJ2-1, with 12 bases matching TRBD2. CDR3 length: 17 residues. The V gene's germline CDR1 is SGHAT and CDR2 FQNNGV. Losses at the gene ends were 5 bases for V and 2 bases for J; bases not matched to a gene: 7. The CDR3 DNA reads TGTGCCAGCAGCCTAATGGGACTAGCGGGTACCTACAATGAGCAGTTCTTC. Protein: CASSLMGLAGTYNEQFF.

The chain links TRBV2 to TRBJ2-2; D is perhaps TRBD2 (6 bases). Trimming removed 8 bases from V and 3 bases from J, with 10 bases in between. The CDR3 runs 13 residues. Germline assignment: CDR1 SNHLY and CDR2 FYNNEI. The CDR3 loop is CASGLSYTGELFF. CDR3 coding DNA: TGTGCCAGCGGACTATCCTACACCGGGGAGCTGTTTTTT. The variable domain in full, with the rest retrieved from reference TRBV2 and TRBJ2-2, is EPEVTQTPSHQVTQMGQEVILRCVPISNHLYFYWYRQILGQKVEFLVSFYNNEISEKSEIFDDQFSVERPDGSNFTLKIRSTKLEDSAMYFCASGLSYTGELFFGEGSRLTVL.

The chain uses TRBV6-5 and TRBJ1-1, with a tentative D call TRBD1 (6 bases). With 4 bases removed from V and 0 bases from J, the gap between germline ends came to 9 bases. This CDR3 is built from 14 residues. The germline gives CDR1 MNHEY, CDR2 SVGAGI. The CDR3 DNA is TGTGCCAGCAGTTGGACAGAATTGAACACTGAAGCTTTCTTT. It yields the protein CASSWTELNTEAFF.

The chain uses TRBV27 and TRBJ1-5; D not certain. Trimming removed 5 bases from V and 0 bases from J, with 8 bases in between. Germline CDR1 reads MNHEY; CDR2 reads SMNVEV (reference sequence). The CDR3 consists of 14 residues. The CDR3 DNA follows: TGTGCCAGCAGTCCCATGAATAGCAATCAGCCCCAGCATTTT. It is translated as CASSPMNSNQPQHF.

The chain carries TRBV6-5 and TRBJ2-5; 8 bases match TRBD1. V lost 2 bases, J lost 2 bases, and 7 bases stayed unmatched. This CDR3 contains 16 residues. From germline, CDR1 is MNHEY and CDR2 SVGAGI. The CDR3 spells CASSYTGTGTQETQYF. As DNA, the CDR3 is TGTGCCAGCAGTTACACGGGGACAGGTACTCAAGAGACCCAGTACTTC.

The chain has TRBV4-3 and TRBJ1-4; the match to TRBD1 covers 7 bases. J gave up 6 bases and V 3 bases, and 7 bases lay outside the gene matches. This CDR3 is 15 amino acids long. The germline gives CDR1 LGHNA, CDR2 YSLEER. The CDR3 loop reads CASSQMTGSYEKLFF. The CDR3 region has the DNA TGCGCCAGCAGCCAGATGACAGGGTCCTATGAAAAACTGTTTTTT.

The rearrangement joins TRBV5-6 to TRBJ1-2; 7 bases are shared with TRBD1. The CDR3 consists of 13 residues. The J segment lost 4 bases and the V segment lost 6 bases, leaving 6 bases of the junction unmatched. Germline-derived CDR1 and CDR2 are SGHDT and YYEEEE. The CDR3 nucleotides are TGTGCCAGCACCTTAGGGACAGTCTATGGCTACACCTTC. This encodes CASTLGTVYGYTF. Based on the CDR3 plus reference TRBV5-6 and TRBJ1-2, the full variable domain is DAGVTQSPTHLIKTRGQQVTLRCSPKSGHDTVSWYQQALGQGPQFIFQYYEEEERQRGNFPDRFSGHQFPNYSSELNVNALLLGDSALYLCASTLGTVYGYTFGSGTRLTVV.